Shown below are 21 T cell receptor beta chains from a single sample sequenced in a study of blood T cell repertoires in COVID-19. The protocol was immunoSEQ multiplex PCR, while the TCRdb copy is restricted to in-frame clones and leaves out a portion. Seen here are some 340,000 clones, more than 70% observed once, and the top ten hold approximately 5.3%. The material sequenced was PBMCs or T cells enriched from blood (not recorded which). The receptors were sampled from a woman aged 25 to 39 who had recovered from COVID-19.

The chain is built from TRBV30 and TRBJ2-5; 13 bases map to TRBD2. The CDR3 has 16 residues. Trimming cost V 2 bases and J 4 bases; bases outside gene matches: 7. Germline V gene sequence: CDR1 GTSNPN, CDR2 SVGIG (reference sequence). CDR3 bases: TGTGCCTGGAGTCCCGGGACTAGCGGGGAGGGAGAGACCCAGTACTTC. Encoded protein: CAWSPGTSGEGETQYF.

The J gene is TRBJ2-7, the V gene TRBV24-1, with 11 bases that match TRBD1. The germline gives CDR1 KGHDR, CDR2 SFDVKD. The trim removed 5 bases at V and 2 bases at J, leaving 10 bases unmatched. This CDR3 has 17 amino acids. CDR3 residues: CATSVLYPGQGAYEQYF. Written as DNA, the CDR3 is TGTGCCACCAGTGTTCTTTACCCGGGACAGGGGGCCTACGAGCAGTACTTC.

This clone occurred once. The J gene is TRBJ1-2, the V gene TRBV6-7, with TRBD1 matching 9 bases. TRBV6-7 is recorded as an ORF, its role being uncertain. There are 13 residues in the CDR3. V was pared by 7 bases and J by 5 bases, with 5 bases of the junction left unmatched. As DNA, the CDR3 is TGTGCCAGCAACACAGGGGGCATTTATGGCTACACCTTC. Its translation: CASNTGGIYGYTF.

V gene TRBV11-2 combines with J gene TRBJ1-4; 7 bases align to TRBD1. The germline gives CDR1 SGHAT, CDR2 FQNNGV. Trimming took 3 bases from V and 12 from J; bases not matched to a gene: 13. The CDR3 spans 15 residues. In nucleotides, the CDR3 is TGTGCCAGCAGCTTGGGTCACAGGGGTAACGGAGAACTGTTTTTT. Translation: CASSLGHRGNGELFF.

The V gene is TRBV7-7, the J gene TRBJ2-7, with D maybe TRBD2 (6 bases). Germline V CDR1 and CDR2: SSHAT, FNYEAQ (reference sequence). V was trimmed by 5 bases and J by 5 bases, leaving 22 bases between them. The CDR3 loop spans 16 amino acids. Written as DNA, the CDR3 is TGTGCCAGCAGCCTTGGGCCGCCTAGCGTTGTCCACGAGCAGTACTTC. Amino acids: CASSLGPPSVVHEQYF.

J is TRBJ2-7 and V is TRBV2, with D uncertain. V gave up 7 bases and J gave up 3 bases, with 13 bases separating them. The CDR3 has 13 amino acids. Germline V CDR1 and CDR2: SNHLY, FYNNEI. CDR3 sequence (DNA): TGTGCCAGCAAACCGAACGCAGTCTACGAGCAGTACTTC. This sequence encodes CASKPNAVYEQYF.

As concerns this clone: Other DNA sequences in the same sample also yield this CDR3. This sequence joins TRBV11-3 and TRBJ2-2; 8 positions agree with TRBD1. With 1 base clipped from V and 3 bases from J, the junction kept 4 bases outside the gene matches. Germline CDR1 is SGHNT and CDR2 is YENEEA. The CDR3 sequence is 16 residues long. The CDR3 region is CASSLGGTGDTGELFF. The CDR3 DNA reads TGTGCCAGCAGCTTAGGCGGGACAGGAGACACCGGGGAGCTGTTTTTT.

CDR3 residues: CSASIDTVNQPQHF. In DNA, the CDR3 is TGCAGTGCTAGTATTGACACGGTCAATCAGCCCCAGCATTTT. The chain couples TRBV20-1 to TRBJ1-5; no definite D call. The CDR3 sequence is 14 residues long. Trimming cost V 3 bases and J 3 bases, with 12 bases left between them. The germline V gene encodes CDR1 DFQATT and CDR2 SNEGSKA (reference sequence).

The CDR3 DNA reads TGCGCCAGCAGCCATATACTGCGGGAGAAGGAAGAGACCCAGTACTTC. It codes for CASSHILREKEETQYF. The chain uses TRBV4-3 and TRBJ2-5; 7 positions match TRBD2. Germline V gene lookup returns CDR1 LGHNA and CDR2 YSLEER. The CDR3 sequence is 16 residues long. V was pared by 3 bases and J by 3 bases, with 10 bases of the junction left unmatched.

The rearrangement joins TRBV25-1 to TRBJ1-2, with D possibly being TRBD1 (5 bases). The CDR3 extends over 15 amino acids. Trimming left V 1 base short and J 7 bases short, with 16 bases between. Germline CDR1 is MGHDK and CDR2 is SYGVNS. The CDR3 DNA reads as TGTGCCAGCAGTGAATCCCCCGGGCAGGGAGGTGGCTACACCTTC. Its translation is CASSESPGQGGGYTF.

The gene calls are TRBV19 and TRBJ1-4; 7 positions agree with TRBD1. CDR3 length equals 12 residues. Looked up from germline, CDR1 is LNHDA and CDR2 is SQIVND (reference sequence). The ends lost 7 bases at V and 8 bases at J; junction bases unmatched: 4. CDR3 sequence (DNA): TGTGCCAGTACGGGGACAGCAGAAAAACTGTTTTTT. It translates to CASTGTAEKLFF.

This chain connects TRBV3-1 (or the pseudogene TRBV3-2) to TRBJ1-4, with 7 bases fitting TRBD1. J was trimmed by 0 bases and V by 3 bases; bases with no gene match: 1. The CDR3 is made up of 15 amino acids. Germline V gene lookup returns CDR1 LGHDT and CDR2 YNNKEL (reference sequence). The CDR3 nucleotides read TGTGCCAGCAGCCACACAGGGGCAACTAATGAAAAACTGTTTTTT. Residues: CASSHTGATNEKLFF.

CDR3 in DNA: TGTGCCAGCAGTTACGACAGGGGGCTTAGCAATCAGCCCCAGCATTTT. Protein sequence: CASSYDRGLSNQPQHF. The chain uses TRBV6-2 or TRBV6-3 and TRBJ1-5; 10 bases map to TRBD1. Germline V lookup: CDR1 MNHEY, CDR2 SVGEGT. This CDR3 has 16 amino acids. V dropped 2 bases and J dropped 0; count of bases not matched to a gene: 1.

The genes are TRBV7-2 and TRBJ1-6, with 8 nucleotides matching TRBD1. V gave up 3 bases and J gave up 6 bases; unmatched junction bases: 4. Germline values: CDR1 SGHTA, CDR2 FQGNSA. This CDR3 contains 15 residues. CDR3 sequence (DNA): TGTGCCAGCAGCTTGGACAGGGCGCTTAATTCACCCCTCCACTTT. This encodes CASSLDRALNSPLHF.

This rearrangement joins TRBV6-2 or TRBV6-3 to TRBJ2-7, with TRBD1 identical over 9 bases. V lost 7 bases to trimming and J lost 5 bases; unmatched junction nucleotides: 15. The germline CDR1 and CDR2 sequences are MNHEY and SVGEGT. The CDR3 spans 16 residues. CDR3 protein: CASTPHRTGENNEQYF. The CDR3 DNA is TGTGCCAGCACCCCCCACCGGACAGGGGAAAATAACGAGCAGTACTTC.

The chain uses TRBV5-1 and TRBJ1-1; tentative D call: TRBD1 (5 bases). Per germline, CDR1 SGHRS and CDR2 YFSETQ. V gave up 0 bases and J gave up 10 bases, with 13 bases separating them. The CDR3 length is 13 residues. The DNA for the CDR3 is TGCGCCAGCAGCTTGGAACAGGCAACAACAGCTTTCTTT. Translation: CASSLEQATTAFF.

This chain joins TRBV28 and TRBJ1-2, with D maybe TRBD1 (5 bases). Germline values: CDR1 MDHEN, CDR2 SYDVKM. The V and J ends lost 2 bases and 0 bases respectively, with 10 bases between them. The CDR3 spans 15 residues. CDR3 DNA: TGTGCCAGCAGTTTACTGGGGCCTGCTAACTATGGCTACACCTTC. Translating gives CASSLLGPANYGYTF.

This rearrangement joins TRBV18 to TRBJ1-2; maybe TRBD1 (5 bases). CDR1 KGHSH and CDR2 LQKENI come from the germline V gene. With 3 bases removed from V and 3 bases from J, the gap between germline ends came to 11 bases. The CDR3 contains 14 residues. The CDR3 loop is CASSPAGLDYGYTF. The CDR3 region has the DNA TGTGCCAGCTCACCCGCGGGGCTAGACTATGGCTACACCTTC.

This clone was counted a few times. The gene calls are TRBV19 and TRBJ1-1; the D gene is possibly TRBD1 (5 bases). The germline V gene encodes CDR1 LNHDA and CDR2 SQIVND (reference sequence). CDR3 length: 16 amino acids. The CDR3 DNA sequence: TGTGTCCCTTTTTCTTCCTCCGGGGGAGGGAGCACTGAAGCTTTCTTT. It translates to CVPFSSSGGGSTEAFF. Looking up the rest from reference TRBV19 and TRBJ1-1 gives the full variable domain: DGGITQSPKYLFRKEGQNVTLSCEQNLNHDAMYWYRQDPGQGLRLIYYSQIVNDFQKGDIAEGYSVSREKKESFPLTVTSAQKNPTAFYLCVPFSSSGGGSTEAFFGQGTRLTVV.

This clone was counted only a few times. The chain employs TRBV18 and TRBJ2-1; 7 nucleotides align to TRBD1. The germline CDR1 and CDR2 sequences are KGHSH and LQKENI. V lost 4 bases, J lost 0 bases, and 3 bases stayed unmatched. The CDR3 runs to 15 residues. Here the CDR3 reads CASSLSGGSYNEQFF. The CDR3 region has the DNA TGTGCCAGCTCACTCTCAGGGGGCTCCTACAATGAGCAGTTCTTC.

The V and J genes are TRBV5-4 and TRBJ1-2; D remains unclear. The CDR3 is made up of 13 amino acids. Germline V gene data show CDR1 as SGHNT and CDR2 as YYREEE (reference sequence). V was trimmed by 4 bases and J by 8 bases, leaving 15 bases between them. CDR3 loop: CASSTTLRRGYTF. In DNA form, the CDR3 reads TGTGCCAGCAGCACCACACTCCGGCGGGGCTACACCTTC.